These T cell receptor beta chains were read from a single sample in a study of vaccination and CD4 T cells after COVID-19. These TCRs' antigens remain unknown. In TCRdb, the PCR reads were re-called with MiXCR into one record per CDR3 protein. Here the sample spans tens of thousands of distinct CDR3 sequences, around 49% being singletons. The sequenced sample consisted of CD4+ T cells from blood, cultured in vitro. These receptors were collected from a human donor who had recovered from COVID-19. The CDR3 runs from the conserved cysteine through the conserved F or W. Each record gives: V gene, D gene, J gene, clone size, CDR3 protein, CDR3 DNA. D genes are given only for firm matches. Rows give clone size only sometimes, using once, few, many, or a class for an expanded clone.

V: TRBV15
D: .
J: TRBJ2-3
size: .
CDR3: CATSRGVIDTQYF
DNA: TGTGCCACCAGCAGAGGAGTCATAGATACGCAGTATTTT

V: TRBV20-1
D: .
J: TRBJ2-3
size: .
CDR3: CSAMLNTDTQYF
DNA: TGCAGTGCAATGCTCAACACAGATACGCAGTATTTT

V: TRBV6-1
D: .
J: TRBJ2-7
size: .
CDR3: CASSAGTYRYEQYF
DNA: TGTGCCAGCAGTGCCGGGACATACCGTTACGAGCAGTACTTC

V: TRBV10-1
D: .
J: TRBJ1-1
size: .
CDR3: CASSESHSLGTEAFF
DNA: TGCGCCAGCAGTGAGTCCCACTCTCTTGGGACTGAAGCTTTCTTT

V: TRBV7-8
D: TRBD2
J: TRBJ2-2
size: few
CDR3: CASSPELAGGSSGELFF
DNA: TGTGCCAGCAGCCCCGAGCTAGCGGGAGGGTCTTCCGGGGAGCTGTTTTTT

V: TRBV25-1
D: .
J: TRBJ2-3
size: once
CDR3: CASSEAGASTDTQYF
DNA: TGTGCCAGCAGTGAGGCAGGGGCTAGCACAGATACGCAGTATTTT

V: TRBV7-9
D: .
J: TRBJ2-6
size: .
CDR3: CASSPPGSGANVLTF
DNA: TGTGCCAGCAGCCCCCCAGGGTCCGGGGCCAACGTCCTGACTTTC

V: TRBV28
D: .
J: TRBJ2-2
size: .
CDR3: CASSPPTVTGELFF
DNA: TGTGCCAGCAGCCCTCCGACAGTGACCGGGGAGCTGTTTTTT

V: TRBV7-3
D: TRBD1
J: TRBJ2-1
size: .
CDR3: CASSLNRGDREQFF
DNA: TGTGCCAGCAGCTTAAACAGGGGGGACCGCGAGCAGTTCTTC

V: TRBV6-1
D: .
J: TRBJ1-2
size: once
CDR3: CASSDGVANYGYTF
DNA: TGTGCCAGCAGTGATGGGGTAGCTAACTATGGCTACACCTTC

V: TRBV6-5
D: .
J: TRBJ1-5
size: .
CDR3: CASSYSLPGRGAGHNQPQHF
DNA: TGTGCCAGCAGTTACTCGCTTCCGGGGCGGGGGGCCGGGCACAATCAGCCCCAGCATTTT

V: TRBV28
D: .
J: TRBJ2-5
size: .
CDR3: CASSAPGKGKETQYF
DNA: TGTGCCAGCAGTGCACCCGGGAAAGGGAAAGAGACCCAGTACTTC

V: TRBV7-9
D: .
J: TRBJ1-2
size: .
CDR3: CASSLVNPNYGYTF
DNA: TGTGCCAGCAGCTTAGTAAATCCTAACTATGGCTACACCTTC

V: TRBV7-9
D: .
J: TRBJ1-2
size: few
CDR3: CASSLAVGGGSYGYTF
DNA: TGTGCCAGCAGCCTCGCCGTAGGGGGAGGTAGCTATGGCTACACCTTC

V: TRBV6-4
D: .
J: TRBJ1-5
size: .
CDR3: CASSGTASNQPQHF
DNA: TGTGCCAGCAGTGGGACAGCTAGCAATCAGCCCCAGCATTTT

V: TRBV7-9
D: .
J: TRBJ2-1
size: once
CDR3: CASSSWRSGHNEQFF
DNA: TGTGCCAGCAGCTCATGGAGGAGCGGGCACAATGAGCAGTTCTTC

V: TRBV10-3
D: .
J: TRBJ2-7
size: few
CDR3: CAIREDSLYF
DNA: TGTGCCATCAGAGAGGACAGCCTGTACTTC

V: TRBV25-1
D: .
J: TRBJ1-1
size: .
CDR3: CASSEYQEMNTEAFF
DNA: TGTGCCAGCAGTGAATATCAGGAGATGAACACTGAAGCTTTCTTT

V: TRBV7-8
D: TRBD1
J: TRBJ1-5
size: few
CDR3: CASSLEQGQGALRHF
DNA: TGTGCCAGCAGCTTGGAACAGGGACAGGGGGCCCTCCGGCATTTT

V: TRBV2
D: .
J: TRBJ2-7
size: .
CDR3: CASSGRLAGSSYEQYF
DNA: TGTGCCAGCAGTGGTCGGCTGGCGGGATCCTCCTACGAGCAGTACTTC

V: TRBV20-1
D: TRBD2
J: TRBJ2-1
size: .
CDR3: CSAHPFSGRENEQFF
DNA: TGCAGTGCCCACCCCTTTAGCGGGAGGGAGAATGAGCAGTTCTTC

V: TRBV20-1
D: TRBD2
J: TRBJ2-1
size: few
CDR3: CSASAGRGGSYNEQFF
DNA: TGCAGTGCTAGTGCGGGGCGGGGGGGATCCTACAATGAGCAGTTCTTC

V: TRBV2
D: .
J: TRBJ1-5
size: .
CDR3: CASSEEGPQHF
DNA: TGTGCCAGCAGTGAAGAAGGCCCCCAGCATTTT

V: TRBV6-1
D: .
J: TRBJ2-3
size: few
CDR3: CASRRTVGTDTQYF
DNA: TGTGCCAGCAGGAGGACAGTAGGCACAGATACGCAGTATTTT

V: TRBV20-1
D: .
J: TRBJ2-7
size: once
CDR3: CSVSGPLGEQYF
DNA: TGCAGTGTATCCGGACCCCTGGGCGAGCAGTACTTC

V: TRBV5-1
D: .
J: TRBJ1-2
size: .
CDR3: CASSLDNYGYTF
DNA: TGCGCCAGCAGCTTGGATAACTATGGCTACACCTTC

V: TRBV24-1
D: TRBD1
J: TRBJ2-1
size: .
CDR3: CATAREQGASSYNEQFF
DNA: TGTGCCACGGCGAGGGAACAGGGGGCCAGCTCCTACAATGAGCAGTTCTTC

V: TRBV12-3/TRBV12-4
D: TRBD1
J: TRBJ2-2
size: .
CDR3: CATGQTDTGELFF
DNA: TGTGCCACGGGACAGACAGACACCGGGGAGCTGTTTTTT

V: TRBV19
D: .
J: TRBJ2-7
size: .
CDR3: CASSINPGRASSYEQYF
DNA: TGTGCCAGTAGTATAAACCCGGGAAGGGCGAGCTCCTACGAGCAGTACTTC

V: TRBV2
D: .
J: TRBJ1-2
size: .
CDR3: CASSFDVSNYGYTF
DNA: TGTGCCAGCAGTTTCGACGTGTCTAACTATGGCTACACCTTC

V: TRBV28
D: TRBD1
J: TRBJ1-1
size: few
CDR3: CASRGGDRLNTEAFF
DNA: TGTGCCAGCAGGGGCGGGGACAGGTTAAACACTGAAGCTTTCTTT

V: TRBV27
D: .
J: TRBJ1-2
size: few
CDR3: CASSWGLGYGYTF
DNA: TGTGCCAGCAGTTGGGGGCTGGGGTATGGCTACACCTTC

V: TRBV7-9
D: .
J: TRBJ1-1
size: .
CDR3: CASSLEPNTEAFF
DNA: TGTGCCAGCAGCTTAGAACCAAACACTGAAGCTTTCTTT

V: TRBV6-1
D: .
J: TRBJ1-2
size: .
CDR3: CASSRGAVGYTF
DNA: TGTGCCAGCAGTAGAGGGGCGGTTGGCTACACCTTC

V: TRBV27
D: .
J: TRBJ1-3
size: .
CDR3: CASSLMGGSGNTIYF
DNA: TGTGCCAGCAGTCTCATGGGGGGCTCTGGAAACACCATATATTTT

V: TRBV7-9
D: TRBD1
J: TRBJ1-1
size: few
CDR3: CASSLANQGAEAFF
DNA: TGTGCCAGCAGCTTAGCAAATCAGGGGGCTGAAGCTTTCTTT

V: TRBV20-1
D: .
J: TRBJ2-1
size: few
CDR3: CSAPGESRGDEQFF
DNA: TGCAGTGCCCCGGGGGAGTCCCGAGGGGATGAGCAGTTCTTC

V: TRBV6-1
D: .
J: TRBJ2-7
size: .
CDR3: CASGTPSSYEQYF
DNA: TGTGCCAGCGGGACACCGAGCTCCTACGAGCAGTACTTC

V: TRBV10-3
D: .
J: TRBJ1-1
size: few
CDR3: CAAKRRYENTEAFF
DNA: TGTGCCGCCAAGCGACGGTACGAGAACACTGAAGCTTTCTTT

V: TRBV25-1
D: .
J: TRBJ2-7
size: .
CDR3: CASSEWGQGTYEQYF
DNA: TGTGCCAGCAGTGAATGGGGGCAGGGAACCTACGAGCAGTACTTC

V: TRBV19
D: TRBD1
J: TRBJ1-2
size: .
CDR3: CASSRQDRAGGYTF
DNA: TGTGCCAGTAGCCGCCAGGACAGGGCTGGCGGCTACACCTTC

V: TRBV7-2
D: .
J: TRBJ1-2
size: few
CDR3: CASSLKGQAYYGYTF
DNA: TGTGCCAGCAGCTTAAAGGGCCAGGCCTACTATGGCTACACCTTC

V: TRBV6-5
D: TRBD2
J: TRBJ2-3
size: few
CDR3: CASSYSGGTAGGDTQYF
DNA: TGTGCCAGCAGTTACTCGGGTGGAACCGCGGGAGGAGATACGCAGTATTTT